This paragraph covers one T cell receptor (beta chain) sequence. Germline CDR1 is LNHDA and CDR2 is SQIVND (reference sequence). The ends were cut back, 10 bases at V and 0 bases at J, with 7 bases in the middle. The CDR3 spans 12 residues. The data were taken from a study of shared T cell receptors in the human thymus. The assay was immunoSEQ multiplex PCR, and TCRdb's table has in-frame clones only and misses some. The table lists about 380,000 clones, approximately 95% of them singletons. This chain joins TRBV19 and TRBJ1-3; no reliable D call. Input material: thymocytes. The receptor comes from a human donor. As DNA, the CDR3 is TGTGCCACCCTCGCCTCTGGAAACACCATATATTTT. Translating it yields CATLASGNTIYF.